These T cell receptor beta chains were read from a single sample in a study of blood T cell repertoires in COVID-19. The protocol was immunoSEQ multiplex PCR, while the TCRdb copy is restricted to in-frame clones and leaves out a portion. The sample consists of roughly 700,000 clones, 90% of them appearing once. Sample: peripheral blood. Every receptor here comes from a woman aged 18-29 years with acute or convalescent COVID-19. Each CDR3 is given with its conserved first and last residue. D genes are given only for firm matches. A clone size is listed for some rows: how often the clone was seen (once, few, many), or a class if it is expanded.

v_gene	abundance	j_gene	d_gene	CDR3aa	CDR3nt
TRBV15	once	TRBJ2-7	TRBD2	CATSRSGTRFGEQYF	TGTGCCACCAGCAGATCCGGGACTAGATTTGGGGAGCAGTACTTC
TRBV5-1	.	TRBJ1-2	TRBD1	CASSSSPQGGYGYTF	TGCGCCAGCAGCTCCTCTCCACAGGGGGGCTATGGCTACACCTTC
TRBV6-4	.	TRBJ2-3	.	CASSNTRGGRNTQYF	TGTGCCAGCAGTAATACGAGGGGGGGCCGGAATACGCAGTATTTT
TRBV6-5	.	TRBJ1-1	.	CASYERLNTEAFF	TGTGCCAGCTACGAACGGTTGAACACTGAAGCTTTCTTT
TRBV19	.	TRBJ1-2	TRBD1	CASSIARDRVPYGYTF	TGTGCCAGTAGTATAGCCCGGGACAGGGTCCCCTATGGCTACACCTTC
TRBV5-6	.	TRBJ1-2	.	CASSLFTRGFNYGYTF	TGTGCCAGCAGCTTGTTTACTAGGGGGTTCAACTATGGCTACACCTTC
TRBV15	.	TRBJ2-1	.	CAARGGSYNEQFF	TGTGCCGCAAGGGGAGGCTCCTACAATGAGCAGTTCTTC
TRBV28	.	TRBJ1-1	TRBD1	CASSSPTRGDTEAFF	TGTGCCAGCAGTTCCCCTACCAGGGGGGACACTGAAGCTTTCTTT
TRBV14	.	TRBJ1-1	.	CASSQAEGNTEAFF	TGTGCCAGCAGCCAAGCGGAGGGGAACACTGAAGCTTTCTTT
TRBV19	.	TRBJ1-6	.	CASTDMSSYNSPLHF	TGTGCCAGTACCGACATGAGCTCCTATAATTCACCCCTCCACTTT
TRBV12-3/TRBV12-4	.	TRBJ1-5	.	CASTTGWGQPQHF	TGTGCCAGCACCACGGGATGGGGTCAGCCCCAGCATTTT
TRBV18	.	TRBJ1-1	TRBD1	CASSDRQGAIGTEAFF	TGTGCCAGCTCAGACCGGCAGGGGGCCATCGGTACTGAAGCTTTCTTT
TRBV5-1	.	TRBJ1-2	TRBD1	CASSLLDRDGYTF	TGCGCCAGCAGCTTGTTGGACAGGGATGGCTACACCTTC
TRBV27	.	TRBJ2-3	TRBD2	CASSSTSGGDTQYF	TGTGCCAGCAGTTCGACTAGCGGGGGAGATACGCAGTATTTT